This T cell receptor (beta chain) is from a study of T cells in Graves' hyperthyroidism and ophthalmopathy. Findings and caveats of the study: Most expanded thyroid clonotypes above 0.001 also appeared in blood. In validation, the model predicted ophthalmopathy. These predictions came a median 6.5 months before onset.

With regard to this clonotype: Antigen: not known.

Amplified TCR beta CDR3 regions came from RNA transcripts. The study used the HTBI primer set for a first-round RT-PCR of the TCR CDR3. TCRdb re-derived calls from the multiplex PCR reads in MiXCR, one entry per CDR3 protein. The repertoire holds some 500,000 distinct CDR3 sequences, with around 22% as singletons. V lost 6 bases, J lost 2 bases, and 6 bases stayed unmatched. The CDR3 consists of 14 residues. CDR1 and CDR2 from the germline V gene are MDHEN and SYDVKM. The study included ophthalmopathy patients with Clinical Activity Score at least 3, NOSPECS grade at least 4 and duration under 3 months. Diagnostic decisions used clinical symptoms, serum thyroxine and TRAb, thyroid ultrasound and orbital computed tomography.

V gene TRBV28 combines with J gene TRBJ2-7; TRBD1 aligns across 8 bases. The sequenced material came from blood. The clonotype comes from a woman aged 25 to 39 with Graves' ophthalmopathy. In nucleotides, the CDR3 is TGTGCCAGCAGAACCCCGACAGGGGCCTACGAGCAGTACTTC. This encodes CASRTPTGAYEQYF.